This entry lists 27 T cell receptor beta chains sequenced from one sample in a study of blood T cell repertoires in COVID-19. Produced via immunoSEQ multiplex PCR; TCRdb's table is partial and in-frame only. In the table there are over 75,000 clones, around 88% of which are singletons. The sequenced sample was peripheral blood. These receptors were obtained from a man in his forties or fifties with COVID-19, enrolled during active disease.

V gene TRBV15 combines with J gene TRBJ2-1; TRBD2 aligns across 10 bases. The V and J ends lost 5 bases and 2 bases, in that order; junction bases with no gene match: 3. This CDR3 comprises 15 residues. Germline values: CDR1 LNHNV, CDR2 YYDKDF (reference sequence). CDR3: CATSDLAGAYNEQFF. The DNA for the CDR3 is TGTGCCACCAGCGACCTAGCGGGGGCCTACAATGAGCAGTTCTTC.

The chain couples TRBV5-1 to TRBJ1-6; D gene ambiguous. The germline V gene has CDR1 SGHRS and CDR2 YFSETQ. The CDR3 is made up of 15 amino acids. Trimming stripped 4 bases from V and 9 bases from J, with 17 bases between. The CDR3, as DNA: TGCGCCAGCAGCGCCTTTGAGGGTAGCGGTTCACCCCTCCACTTT. The encoded protein is CASSAFEGSGSPLHF.

This sequence joins TRBV27 and TRBJ2-3; 9 bases match TRBD1. The CDR3 runs 16 residues. With 5 bases clipped from V and 1 base from J, the junction kept 7 bases outside the gene matches. Germline V gene sequence: CDR1 MNHEY, CDR2 SMNVEV (reference sequence). The CDR3 loop reads CASSLGGTGRTDTQYF. DNA for the CDR3: TGTGCCAGCAGTCTGGGCGGGACAGGGCGCACAGATACGCAGTATTTT.

The gene calls are TRBV6-5 and TRBJ1-3, with D possibly TRBD1 on 6 matching bases. Germline CDR1 reads MNHEY; CDR2 reads SVGAGI. There are 15 residues in the CDR3. Deletions cut 7 bases from V and 7 bases from J, with 20 bases between. CDR3 loop: CASNRMLAQGNTIYF. The DNA of the CDR3 is TGTGCCAGCAACCGGATGTTGGCCCAGGGGAACACCATATATTTT.

The gene calls are TRBV6-5 and TRBJ1-2; TRBD1 is a possible D gene (5 bases). V was pared by 5 bases and J by 3 bases, with 10 bases between. The CDR3 spans 13 residues. Germline V gives CDR1 MNHEY, CDR2 SVGAGI. In DNA form, the CDR3 reads TGTGCCAGCAGTCAGTTCAGGGACTATGGCTACACCTTC. Protein: CASSQFRDYGYTF.

The chain has TRBV11-1 and TRBJ1-4; 7 bases fit TRBD1. Germline trimming cut 5 bases from V and 5 bases from J; bases unmatched to any gene: 8. Per germline, CDR1 SGHAT and CDR2 FQDESV (reference sequence). The CDR3 length is 15 residues. The CDR3 bases are TGTGCCAGCAGCCTCAGGGGGGCCGAGAATGAAAAACTGTTTTTT. Protein product: CASSLRGAENEKLFF.

The chain recombines TRBV9 with TRBJ2-5; D gene ambiguous. Trimming pared 2 bases from V and 1 base from J, leaving 9 bases between. CDR3 length: 14 residues. The germline CDR1 and CDR2 sequences are SGDLS and YYNGEE. DNA for the CDR3: TGTGCCAGCAGCGTTTCTATTACCCAAGAGACCCAGTACTTC. Its translation: CASSVSITQETQYF.

V gene TRBV30 combines with J gene TRBJ2-6; possibly TRBD1 for D (5 bases). Germline loops: CDR1 GTSNPN, CDR2 SVGIG (reference sequence). Trimming removed 0 bases from V and 1 base from J, with 13 bases in between. This CDR3 region has 17 residues. The CDR3 reads CAWSVQGSVSGANVLTF. For the CDR3, the DNA is TGTGCCTGGAGTGTCCAGGGAAGTGTATCTGGGGCCAACGTCCTGACTTTC.

The chain joins TRBV24-1 to TRBJ2-1, with D perhaps TRBD2 (5 bases). The ends were cut back, 0 bases at V and 5 bases at J, with 13 bases in the middle. The CDR3 is 16 residues long. Germline V gives CDR1 KGHDR, CDR2 SFDVKD. CDR3 in amino acids: CATSDLPGLINNEQFF. In DNA form, the CDR3 reads TGTGCCACCAGTGATTTGCCTGGACTGATTAACAATGAGCAGTTCTTC.

This chain joins TRBV29-1 and TRBJ2-1; TRBD1 aligns across 12 bases. V gave up 6 bases and J gave up 8 bases; unmatched junction bases: 8. This CDR3 is built from 14 residues. Germline CDR1 is SQVTM and CDR2 is ANQGSEA. The CDR3 is CSVSGQGAGDEQFF. CDR3 coding DNA: TGCAGCGTATCGGGACAGGGGGCCGGGGATGAGCAGTTCTTC.

This clone occurred once. The V and J genes are TRBV12-3 or TRBV12-4 and TRBJ2-7; the D gene is possibly TRBD2 (6 bases). V was shortened by 6 bases and J by 6 bases, with 12 bases between the two germline ends. The CDR3 contains 12 residues. CDR3 protein: CASSPGLAEQYF. The CDR3, as DNA: TGTGCCAGCAGCCCGGGACTCGCCGAGCAGTACTTC.

This chain joins TRBV2 and TRBJ1-2; unclear D gene. This CDR3 comprises 16 residues. CDR1 SNHLY and CDR2 FYNNEI come from the germline V gene. Trimming stripped 4 bases from V and 4 bases from J, with 19 bases between. DNA for the CDR3: TGTGCCAGCAGTGTAGCCCCGAGGGCGGCGTCCTATGGCTACACCTTC. Its translation: CASSVAPRAASYGYTF.

This chain joins TRBV5-1 and TRBJ2-7; TRBD2 matches at 7 bases. Trimming cost V 3 bases and J 0 bases; bases outside gene matches: 6. This CDR3 comprises 15 residues. Germline-derived CDR1 and CDR2 are SGHRS and YFSETQ. The CDR3: CASSSGLSSSYEQYF. The CDR3 DNA reads as TGCGCCAGCAGCTCGGGACTATCTAGCTCCTACGAGCAGTACTTC.

This chain connects TRBV4-1 to TRBJ2-7; D is possibly TRBD1 (5 bases). The V and J ends lost 4 bases and 5 bases respectively, with 18 bases between them. The CDR3 sequence is 15 residues long. The germline V gene encodes CDR1 MGHRA and CDR2 YSYEKL. The CDR3 DNA reads TGCGCCAGCAGCCTCGTGGGGCAGGTCGACAACGAGCAGTACTTC. It encodes CASSLVGQVDNEQYF.

This clone was picked up one time. V gene TRBV7-9 combines with J gene TRBJ1-2; no firm D call. CDR1 is SEHNR and CDR2 is FQNEAQ in the germline V gene (reference sequence). This CDR3 is built from 17 residues. V was cut by 1 base and J by 3 bases, with 18 bases left in between. The CDR3 bases are TGTGCCAGCAGCTTAGATTTTTTGACACTCCCTTACTATGGCTACACCTTC. This translates into CASSLDFLTLPYYGYTF.

V gene TRBV2 combines with J gene TRBJ1-5; the D gene is possibly TRBD1 (5 bases). Germline V gene lookup returns CDR1 SNHLY and CDR2 FYNNEI. This CDR3 contains 13 residues. V was pared by 4 bases and J by 5 bases, with 9 bases between. CDR3 DNA sequence: TGTGCCAGCAGTGGGGGGGGATATCAGCCCCAGCATTTT. Translating it yields CASSGGGYQPQHF.

This clone was seen just once. The rearrangement links TRBV4-3 to TRBJ2-7; a possible D gene is TRBD1 (6 bases). Germline V lookup: CDR1 LGHNA, CDR2 YSLEER. This CDR3 has 19 residues. V lost 0 bases and J 2 bases, leaving 23 bases between the germline ends. In DNA form, the CDR3 reads TGCGCCAGCAGCCAAGAATGGTGGGGCCGGGACACCGGAACCTACGAGCAGTACTTC. Protein product: CASSQEWWGRDTGTYEQYF.

This rearrangement joins TRBV5-1 to TRBJ2-2; 15 nucleotides line up with TRBD2. V lost 2 bases and J lost 6; bases outside the gene matches: 5. In germline, CDR1 is SGHRS, CDR2 YFSETQ. The CDR3 consists of 17 residues. CDR3 bases: TGCGCCAGCAGCTTCTCCGGGACTAGCGGGGGGTCCGGGGAGCTGTTTTTT. Translated, it gives CASSFSGTSGGSGELFF.

This clone was detected a few times. The chain links TRBV6-1 to TRBJ2-7, with 7 bases fitting TRBD1. The J segment lost 5 bases and the V segment lost 0 bases, leaving 4 bases of the junction unmatched. The CDR3 spans 14 residues. CDR1 and CDR2 from the germline V gene are MNHNS and SASEGT. CDR3: CASSEATGWDEQYF. DNA of the CDR3: TGTGCCAGCAGTGAAGCGACAGGGTGGGACGAGCAGTACTTC.

V gene TRBV15 combines with J gene TRBJ1-6; maybe TRBD1 (6 bases). V gave up 4 bases and J gave up 0 bases, with 19 bases separating them. The V gene's germline CDR1 is LNHNV and CDR2 YYDKDF (reference sequence). The CDR3 runs 19 residues. The chain's CDR3 is CATSTGGSRGSSYNSPLHF. Here the CDR3 DNA reads TGTGCCACCAGCACCGGGGGCTCGCGGGGGAGCTCCTATAATTCACCCCTCCACTTT.

V and J are TRBV6-5 and TRBJ2-7; 9 positions agree with TRBD1. Germline CDR1 and CDR2: MNHEY and SVGAGI. The ends lost 2 bases at V and 4 bases at J; junction bases unmatched: 3. The CDR3 has 14 residues. The CDR3 sequence is CASSYPGQGYEQYF. The DNA for the CDR3 is TGTGCCAGCAGTTACCCCGGACAGGGGTACGAGCAGTACTTC.

The chain couples TRBV29-1 to TRBJ1-2; D might be TRBD1 (6 bases). CDR3 size: 17 residues. Deletions cut 4 bases from V and 4 bases from J, with 25 bases between. CDR1 and CDR2 from the germline V gene are SQVTM and ANQGSEA. The CDR3 loop is CSVGGGFNSFTTYGYTF. DNA of the CDR3: TGCAGCGTTGGGGGGGGCTTTAACTCATTCACAACCTATGGCTACACCTTC.

This chain links TRBV5-1 with TRBJ1-2; tentatively, D is TRBD1 (5 bases). Trimming left V 3 bases short and J 0 bases short, with 12 bases between. CDR3 length equals 15 residues. Germline CDR1 is SGHRS and CDR2 is YFSETQ. CDR3 in DNA: TGCGCCAGCAGCTCAGGGCCCTCCGCTAACTATGGCTACACCTTC. The encoded protein is CASSSGPSANYGYTF.

The V and J genes are TRBV9 and TRBJ1-2, with D tentatively TRBD1 (5 bases). This CDR3 region has 12 residues. V dropped 0 bases and J dropped 14 bases, with 14 bases sitting between them. The germline CDR1 and CDR2 sequences are SGDLS and YYNGEE. DNA of the CDR3: TGTGCCAGCAGCGTAGCGGAGGGGCCGAGGACCTTC. It encodes CASSVAEGPRTF.

CDR3 protein: CSATRNTEAFF. The CDR3, as DNA: TGCAGCGCAACGCGGAACACTGAAGCTTTCTTT. The V and J genes are TRBV29-1 and TRBJ1-1; D uncertain. The germline CDR1 and CDR2 sequences are SQVTM and ANQGSEA. The V end lost 7 bases, the J end lost 1 base, and 7 bases lay between the germline ends. The CDR3 loop spans 11 amino acids.

The V and J genes are TRBV27 and TRBJ2-7; 8 positions match TRBD2. This CDR3 has 16 residues. J was trimmed by 6 bases and V by 0 bases; bases with no gene match: 10. Germline assignment: CDR1 MNHEY and CDR2 SMNVEV (reference sequence). CDR3 coding DNA: TGTGCCAGCAGTTTATCAAGAGACGGGGGGGCCTTCGAGCAGTACTTC. Protein product: CASSLSRDGGAFEQYF.

The genes are TRBV6-6 and TRBJ1-1, with no clear D. Germline loops: CDR1 MNHNY, CDR2 SVGAGI (reference sequence). The CDR3 loop spans 14 amino acids. Trimming removed 4 bases at V and 4 bases at J, with 13 bases between. The DNA for the CDR3 is TGTGCCAGCAGTTCCACGGACTGGGGCACTGAAGCTTTCTTT. As protein: CASSSTDWGTEAFF.